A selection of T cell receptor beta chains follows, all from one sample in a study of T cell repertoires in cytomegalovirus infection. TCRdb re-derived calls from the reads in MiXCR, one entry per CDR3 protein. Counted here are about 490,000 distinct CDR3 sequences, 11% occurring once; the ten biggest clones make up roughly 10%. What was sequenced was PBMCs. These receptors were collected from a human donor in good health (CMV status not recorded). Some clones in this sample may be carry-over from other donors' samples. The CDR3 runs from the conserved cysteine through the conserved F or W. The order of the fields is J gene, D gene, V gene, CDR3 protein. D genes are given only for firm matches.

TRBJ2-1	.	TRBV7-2	CASSKGTYNEQFF
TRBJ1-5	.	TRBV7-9	CASSLANSKQPQHF
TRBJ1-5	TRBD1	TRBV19	CASRWGQRSNQPQHF
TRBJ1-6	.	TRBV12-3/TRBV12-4	CASSLYEVSPLHF
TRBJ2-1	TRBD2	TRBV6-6	CASSPGPSGNNEQFF
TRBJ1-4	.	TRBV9	CASSGPQPDNEKLFF
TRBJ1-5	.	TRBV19	CASSTLEHKPQHF
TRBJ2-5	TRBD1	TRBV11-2	CASSPRGSGDQETQYF
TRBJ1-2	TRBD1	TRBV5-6	CASSYGTGATHGYTF
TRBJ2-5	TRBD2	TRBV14	CASSQVGLAGRNGETQYF
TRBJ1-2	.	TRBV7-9	CASSPGTSFYGYTF
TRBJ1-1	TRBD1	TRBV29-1	CSAQGTEAFF
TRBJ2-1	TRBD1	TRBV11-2	CASSSWTGGFYNEQFF
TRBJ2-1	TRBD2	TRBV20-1	CSARTSGGPRYNEQFF
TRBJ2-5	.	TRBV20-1	CSAPRTEETQYF
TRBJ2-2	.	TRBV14	CASSRSGELFF
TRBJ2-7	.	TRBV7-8	CASRARSYEQYF
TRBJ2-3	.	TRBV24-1	CATSGRGSTDTQYF
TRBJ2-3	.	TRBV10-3	CAISEFSSEEAPQYF
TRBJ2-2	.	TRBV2	CASSEADANTGELFF
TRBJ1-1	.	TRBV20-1	CSARDSDLNTEAFF
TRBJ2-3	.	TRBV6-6	CASSYGGGGGFTDTQYF
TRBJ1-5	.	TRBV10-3	CAISPGEGIQPQHF
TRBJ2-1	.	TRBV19	CASSIMGGPNEQFF
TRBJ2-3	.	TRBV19	CASSTLQSTDTQYF
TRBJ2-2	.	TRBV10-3	CAIRELREDGELFF
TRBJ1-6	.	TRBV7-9	CASTPGLRALHF
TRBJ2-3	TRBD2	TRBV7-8	CASSLVGEGDTQYF
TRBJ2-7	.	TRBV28	CASTSGVSYEQYF
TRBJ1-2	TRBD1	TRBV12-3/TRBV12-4	CASSPGVQGVDGYTF
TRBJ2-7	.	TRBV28	CASTPGHGLYEQYF
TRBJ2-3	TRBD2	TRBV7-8	CASSSSGDGTDTQYF
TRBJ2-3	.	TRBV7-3	CASSKGLESTDTQYF
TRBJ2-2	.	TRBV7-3	CASSLTRAAAGELFF
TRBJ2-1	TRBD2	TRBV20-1	CSARDTWTSGSSSYNEQFF
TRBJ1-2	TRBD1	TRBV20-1	CSARRSPGQGGTNYGYTF
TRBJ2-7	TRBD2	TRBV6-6	CASTVLAGSSYEQYF
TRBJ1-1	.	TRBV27	CASRPQAVREAFF
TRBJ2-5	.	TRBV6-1	CASSSPRTVRKTQYF
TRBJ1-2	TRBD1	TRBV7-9	CASSSAGTAANYGYTF
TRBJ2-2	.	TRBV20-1	CSARVSRGPDTGELFF
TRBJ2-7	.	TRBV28	CASSFFHRDPGKQYF
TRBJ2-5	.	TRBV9	CASSVGVQQETQYF
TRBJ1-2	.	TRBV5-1	CASSLGPGGYGYTF
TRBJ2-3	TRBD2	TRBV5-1	CASSLNLAGAGDTQYF
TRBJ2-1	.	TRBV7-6	CASSSGGGLGEQFF
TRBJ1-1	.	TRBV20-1	CSARSPDTEAFF
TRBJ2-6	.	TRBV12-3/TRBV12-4	CASSFEGSGANVLTF
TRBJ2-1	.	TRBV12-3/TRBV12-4	CASSLTASSYNEQFF
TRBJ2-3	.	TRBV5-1	CASTWGTTQYF
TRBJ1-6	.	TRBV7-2	CASSLAGRSPLHF
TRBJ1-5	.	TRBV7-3	CASSLTFDSNQPQHF
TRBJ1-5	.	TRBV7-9	CASSLGPPNYNQPQHF